Below are 27 T cell receptor beta chains sequenced from a single sample in a study of blood T cell repertoires in COVID-19. This table comes from immunoSEQ multiplex PCR, and its TCRdb copy is limited to in-frame clones, with some not included. This sample has about 34,000 clones, with 90% found just once. The material sequenced was peripheral blood. The receptor set was obtained from an elderly man with acute or convalescent COVID-19.

The rearrangement links TRBV3-1 (or the pseudogene TRBV3-2) to TRBJ2-7; D might be TRBD1 (6 bases). Germline-derived CDR1 and CDR2 are LGHDT and YNNKEL (reference sequence). This CDR3 has 12 residues. V lost 4 bases to trimming and J lost 5 bases, with 9 bases between them. Written as DNA, the CDR3 is TGTGCCAGCAGCCCGGACAGAAACGAGCAGTACTTC. Protein: CASSPDRNEQYF.

This chain links TRBV30 with TRBJ1-4, with D perhaps matching TRBD1 (6 bases). V shed 6 bases and J shed 3 bases, with 11 bases lying between them. CDR1 GTSNPN and CDR2 SVGIG come from the germline V gene (reference sequence). There are 13 residues in the CDR3. CDR3 sequence: CACQGPANEKLFF. CDR3 DNA sequence: TGTGCCTGCCAGGGGCCGGCTAATGAAAAACTGTTTTTT.

This clone was detected only once. This chain links TRBV2 with TRBJ1-5, with TRBD1 identical over 7 bases. This CDR3 region has 16 residues. Germline CDR1 reads SNHLY; CDR2 reads FYNNEI. Losses at the gene ends were 6 bases for V and 1 base for J; bases not matched to a gene: 9. CDR3 in amino acids: CASRGHRGGSNQPQHF. CDR3 bases: TGTGCCAGCAGGGGCCACAGGGGTGGAAGCAATCAGCCCCAGCATTTT.

The chain uses TRBV19 and TRBJ1-5, with D perhaps matching TRBD1 (6 bases). Germline lookup yields CDR1 LNHDA and CDR2 SQIVND (reference sequence). V lost 9 bases and J 7 bases, leaving 13 bases between the germline ends. The CDR3 totals 12 residues. Here the CDR3 DNA reads TGTGCCAGCTCGGACAGTCGGCAGCCCCAGCATTTT. Translation: CASSDSRQPQHF.

The rearrangement joins TRBV9 to TRBJ1-2, with a weak D call TRBD1 (5 bases). With 1 base removed from V and 1 base from J, the gap between germline ends came to 11 bases. This CDR3 has 15 residues. CDR1 is SGDLS and CDR2 is YYNGEE in the germline V gene. CDR3 loop: CASSVRATVNYGYTF. CDR3 in DNA: TGTGCCAGCAGCGTACGGGCGACAGTTAACTATGGCTACACCTTC.

The chain joins TRBV12-3 or TRBV12-4 to TRBJ1-2; D not resolved. The CDR3 has 13 amino acids. V gave up 5 bases and J gave up 8 bases, with 15 bases separating them. In DNA form, the CDR3 reads TGTGCCAGCAGTAAGAACACCCATGTCGGCTACACCTTC. This encodes CASSKNTHVGYTF.

This clone was seen only once. The chain links TRBV5-4 to TRBJ1-1, with 9 positions matching TRBD1. The trim removed 0 bases at V and 5 bases at J, leaving 2 bases unmatched. Germline lookup yields CDR1 SGHNT and CDR2 YYREEE (reference sequence). This CDR3 spans 14 amino acids. CDR3 in amino acids: CASSLDRGQTEAFF. The CDR3 DNA reads TGTGCCAGCAGCTTGGACAGGGGGCAAACTGAAGCTTTCTTT.

This clone has more than one count but fewer than ten. V gene TRBV5-1 combines with J gene TRBJ2-1; 9 bases are shared with TRBD1. Germline trimming cut 0 bases from V and 8 bases from J; bases unmatched to any gene: 6. Germline CDR1 and CDR2: SGHRS and YFSETQ. The CDR3 totals 15 residues. The CDR3 DNA reads as TGCGCCAGCAGCTTGGAGGGACAGGGTTTCCATGAGCAGTTCTTC. It codes for CASSLEGQGFHEQFF.

V usage is TRBV2 and J usage is TRBJ1-1; 8 bases agree with TRBD1. The germline CDR1 and CDR2 sequences are SNHLY and FYNNEI. V shed 6 bases, J shed 1 base, and the junction held 4 bases outside the gene matches. CDR3 length: 14 residues. This CDR3 is CASRVDRANTEAFF. Here the CDR3 DNA reads TGTGCCAGCAGGGTGGACAGGGCGAACACTGAAGCTTTCTTT.

V usage is TRBV19 and J usage is TRBJ2-7; tentatively, D is TRBD1 (7 bases). Deletions cut 1 base from V and 0 bases from J, with 10 bases between. The CDR3 runs 15 residues. Germline V gene sequence: CDR1 LNHDA, CDR2 SQIVND (reference sequence). This chain's CDR3 is CASSIGRGVSYEQYF. CDR3 nucleotides: TGTGCCAGTAGTATAGGCAGGGGGGTCTCCTACGAGCAGTACTTC.

This clone was detected once. The chain couples TRBV6-6 to TRBJ1-5; D unclear. The CDR3 is 15 amino acids. V was trimmed by 6 bases and J by 3 bases, leaving 15 bases between them. The V gene's germline CDR1 is MNHNY and CDR2 SVGAGI (reference sequence). CDR3 bases: TGTGCCAGCAGCCAGGCGGGTGGGATCAATCAGCCCCAGCATTTT. This sequence encodes CASSQAGGINQPQHF.

This chain connects TRBV28 to TRBJ1-5; 7 nucleotides match TRBD1. The CDR3 sequence is 15 residues long. The V gene's germline CDR1 is MDHEN and CDR2 SYDVKM. After removal of 5 bases from V and 2 bases from J, the junction contained 6 bases not matched to a gene. The CDR3 DNA follows: TGTGCCAGCAGTGTAGGGGGCCGGGGCAATCAGCCCCAGCATTTT. It specifies CASSVGGRGNQPQHF.

The J gene is TRBJ1-4, the V gene TRBV5-1, with D perhaps matching TRBD1 (6 bases). Trimming cost V 1 base and J 7 bases, with 17 bases left between them. The germline V gene encodes CDR1 SGHRS and CDR2 YFSETQ. The CDR3 consists of 16 residues. The CDR3 DNA reads TGCGCCAGCAGCTTGAATTTCGGGGGGGCAGGTGAAAAACTGTTTTTT. This translates into CASSLNFGGAGEKLFF. Based on the CDR3 plus reference TRBV5-1 and TRBJ1-4, the full variable domain is KAGVTQTPRYLIKTRGQQVTLSCSPISGHRSVSWYQQTPGQGLQFLFEYFSETQRNKGNFPGRFSGRQFSNSRSEMNVSTLELGDSALYLCASSLNFGGAGEKLFFGSGTQLSVL.

This chain links TRBV5-5 with TRBJ1-4; TRBD1 is a possible D gene (5 bases). V was pared by 0 bases and J by 10 bases, with 16 bases between. The CDR3 spans 15 residues. The germline V gene encodes CDR1 SGHKS and CDR2 YYEKEE (reference sequence). The CDR3 DNA is TGTGCCAGCAGCTTGGAAGGGCAGGGAACTCGAAAACTGTTTTTT. It yields the protein CASSLEGQGTRKLFF.

This clone was seen a handful of times. V and J are TRBV19 and TRBJ1-5, with 7 bases fitting TRBD1. The length of the CDR3 is 14 residues. CDR1 is LNHDA, CDR2 SQIVND, per germline (reference sequence). The trim removed 5 bases at V and 7 bases at J, leaving 8 bases unmatched. CDR3 nucleotides: TGTGCCAGTAGTCTGTTGCAGACAGGGCAGCCCCAGCATTTT. This encodes CASSLLQTGQPQHF.

This clone appeared a few times. The chain employs TRBV6-6 and TRBJ1-3; TRBD1 aligns across 7 bases. Trimming cost V 6 bases and J 0 bases; bases outside gene matches: 5. Germline CDR1 is MNHNY and CDR2 is SVGAGI (reference sequence). The CDR3 is 15 residues long. CDR3 region: CASREGALSGNTIYF. The CDR3 coding sequence is TGTGCCAGCAGGGAGGGGGCCCTCTCTGGAAACACCATATATTTT.

This chain joins TRBV27 and TRBJ1-6; tentative D call: TRBD1 (6 bases). V was cut by 6 bases and J by 7 bases, with 16 bases left in between. This CDR3 is built from 15 residues. CDR1 and CDR2 (germline): MNHEY, SMNVEV (reference sequence). For the CDR3, the DNA is TGTGCCAGCAGCCTGTCCGGGACAAGGAATTCACCCCTCCACTTT. Its protein is CASSLSGTRNSPLHF.

In DNA, the CDR3 is TGTGCCAGCAGCATCATACAGGGGGCCCTGGGCGGCTACACCTTC. Amino acids: CASSIIQGALGGYTF. V is TRBV7-9 and J is TRBJ1-2, with 9 nucleotides matching TRBD1. Losses at the gene ends were 5 bases for V and 8 bases for J; bases not matched to a gene: 12. Germline CDR1 and CDR2: SEHNR and FQNEAQ (reference sequence). The CDR3 loop spans 15 amino acids.

The CDR3 loop is CASSRGQGEGYTF. In DNA form, the CDR3 reads TGTGCCAGCAGTCGTGGACAGGGAGAAGGCTACACCTTC. This chain links TRBV6-6 with TRBJ1-2; 8 bases map to TRBD1. The CDR3 sequence is 13 residues long. The J segment lost 8 bases and the V segment lost 5 bases, leaving 7 bases of the junction unmatched. Germline CDR1 is MNHNY and CDR2 is SVGAGI (reference sequence).

In this sample, this clone turned up a few times. CDR3 region: CASKKGAMRSSYEQYF. CDR3 DNA sequence: TGTGCCAGCAAGAAGGGGGCCATGAGGAGCTCCTACGAGCAGTACTTC. The chain is built from TRBV5-8 and TRBJ2-7; the match to TRBD1 covers 7 bases. V was clipped by 6 bases and J by 0 bases; unmatched bases: 12. Looked up from germline, CDR1 is SGHTS and CDR2 is YDEGEE. This CDR3 contains 16 residues.

The genes are TRBV10-3 and TRBJ2-2; 7 bases fit TRBD1. CDR1 is ENHRY, CDR2 SYGVKD, per germline. This CDR3 is built from 16 residues. The trim removed 5 bases at V and 0 bases at J, leaving 6 bases unmatched. As DNA, the CDR3 is TGTGCCATCAGTCCACGACAGGGCCCGAACACCGGGGAGCTGTTTTTT. Translating it yields CAISPRQGPNTGELFF.

The V call is TRBV9, the J call TRBJ2-3; 10 bases align to TRBD2. From germline, CDR1 is SGDLS and CDR2 YYNGEE. V was clipped by 4 bases and J by 4 bases; unmatched bases: 6. This CDR3 comprises 15 residues. The CDR3 here is CASSTSGTGPDTQYF. CDR3 DNA: TGTGCCAGCAGCACTAGCGGGACCGGACCAGATACGCAGTATTTT.

The chain combines TRBV12-3 or TRBV12-4 with TRBJ1-1; D is perhaps TRBD1 (6 bases). V lost 6 bases, J lost 7 bases, and 12 bases lay in between. The CDR3 length is 12 residues. Here the CDR3 reads CASRRDINEAFF. The CDR3 DNA follows: TGTGCCAGCAGAAGGGACATCAATGAAGCTTTCTTT.

The chain links TRBV18 to TRBJ1-3, with TRBD1 as a possible D gene (5 bases). Trimming removed 2 bases at V and 1 base at J, with 9 bases between. In germline, CDR1 is KGHSH, CDR2 LQKENI. The CDR3 contains 15 residues. The CDR3 DNA reads as TGTGCCAGCTCACCATTGGACACGTCTGGAAACACCATATATTTT. This encodes CASSPLDTSGNTIYF.

In its sample, this clone was seen a few times. The CDR3 loop reads CAISDSSASGGAGTQYF. CDR3 sequence (DNA): TGTGCCATCAGTGACTCGAGCGCTAGCGGGGGGGCTGGGACCCAGTACTTC. V is TRBV10-3 and J is TRBJ2-5, with 12 positions matching TRBD2. The CDR3 has 17 residues. The ends lost 3 bases at V and 7 bases at J; junction bases unmatched: 12. The germline V gene has CDR1 ENHRY and CDR2 SYGVKD.

The rearrangement joins TRBV14 to TRBJ2-5; D is unresolved. CDR1 is SGHDN, CDR2 FVKESK, per germline. The CDR3 sequence is 14 residues long. V was pared by 3 bases and J by 5 bases, with 13 bases between. The CDR3 is CASSHLSPFETQYF. DNA for the CDR3: TGTGCCAGCAGCCACCTAAGCCCGTTTGAGACCCAGTACTTC.

The chain carries TRBV3-1 (or the pseudogene TRBV3-2) and TRBJ1-1; 7 bases fit TRBD1. The J segment lost 4 bases and the V segment lost 4 bases, leaving 6 bases of the junction unmatched. This CDR3 contains 14 residues. Germline values: CDR1 LGHDT, CDR2 YNNKEL (reference sequence). The CDR3 sequence: CASSPLNRGTEAFF. In DNA, the CDR3 is TGTGCCAGCAGCCCACTAAACAGGGGCACTGAAGCTTTCTTT.